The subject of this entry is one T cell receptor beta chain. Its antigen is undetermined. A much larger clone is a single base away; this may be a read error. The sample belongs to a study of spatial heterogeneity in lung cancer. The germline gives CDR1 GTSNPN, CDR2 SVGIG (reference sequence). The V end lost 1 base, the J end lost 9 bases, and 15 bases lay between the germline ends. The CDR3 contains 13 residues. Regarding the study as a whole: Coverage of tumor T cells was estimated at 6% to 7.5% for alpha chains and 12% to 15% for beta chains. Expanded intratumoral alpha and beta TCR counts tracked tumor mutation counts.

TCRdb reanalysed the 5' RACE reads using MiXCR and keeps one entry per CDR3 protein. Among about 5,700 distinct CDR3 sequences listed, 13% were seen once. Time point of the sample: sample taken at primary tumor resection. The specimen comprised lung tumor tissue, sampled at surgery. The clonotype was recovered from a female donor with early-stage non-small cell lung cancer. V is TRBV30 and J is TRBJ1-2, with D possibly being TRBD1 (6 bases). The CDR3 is CAWSARQGRCYTF. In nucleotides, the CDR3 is TGTGCCTGGAGTGCACGTCAGGGGAGATGCTACACCTTC.